This paragraph covers one T cell receptor beta chain sequence. The antigen remains unidentified. The sample originates from a study of cytomegalovirus exposure and HLA in healthy donors. Overall study results and limits: The study flagged about 150 TCR beta chains as cytomegalovirus-associated.

The germline V gene encodes CDR1 SEHNR and CDR2 FQNEAQ (reference sequence). Trimming took off 1 base at V and 1 base at J, with 10 bases between the two ends. The CDR3 runs to 15 residues. TCRdb's copy holds only in-frame clones and misses some; the assay was immunoSEQ multiplex PCR. This sample yields around 300,000 clones, of which around 86% are seen a single time; less than 1.2% belongs to the top ten. This chain joins TRBV7-9 and TRBJ1-1; D might be TRBD1 (5 bases). Specimen: PBMCs. The source is a woman aged 18 to 35 in good health and CMV-seronegative. The CDR3 spells CASSLGGGTNTEAFF. CDR3 DNA sequence: TGTGCCAGCAGCTTAGGCGGGGGAACGAACACTGAAGCTTTCTTT.